This TCR beta chain emerged from a study of early T cells in non-severe SARS-CoV-2 infection. Study-wide results and caveats: There was a bias toward anti-spike CD8 responses in VDJdb matching, which missed private and CD4 specificities.

The germline gives CDR1 MNHEY, CDR2 SMNVEV (reference sequence). Trimming cost V 4 bases and J 6 bases, with 10 bases left between them. The CDR3 contains 13 residues. Individual cDNA molecules received unique molecular identifiers. TCRdb used MiXCR to reprocess the 5' RACE reads, holding one entry per CDR3 protein. The profile covers some 96,000 distinct CDR3 sequences, with about 15% appearing a single time and 5.5% taken by the ten largest. Worth noting for this clonotype: Its specificity is not known.

The TCR comes from an adult who was a healthcare worker with PCR-confirmed SARS-CoV-2 infection or an uninfected control (not recorded which). The rearrangement links TRBV27 to TRBJ2-1, with a possible D match to TRBD1 (5 bases). The sequencing input was whole blood. In DNA, the CDR3 is TGTGCCAGCAGTTGGGGCCCTTCCAATGAGCAGTTCTTC. Translating it yields CASSWGPSNEQFF.